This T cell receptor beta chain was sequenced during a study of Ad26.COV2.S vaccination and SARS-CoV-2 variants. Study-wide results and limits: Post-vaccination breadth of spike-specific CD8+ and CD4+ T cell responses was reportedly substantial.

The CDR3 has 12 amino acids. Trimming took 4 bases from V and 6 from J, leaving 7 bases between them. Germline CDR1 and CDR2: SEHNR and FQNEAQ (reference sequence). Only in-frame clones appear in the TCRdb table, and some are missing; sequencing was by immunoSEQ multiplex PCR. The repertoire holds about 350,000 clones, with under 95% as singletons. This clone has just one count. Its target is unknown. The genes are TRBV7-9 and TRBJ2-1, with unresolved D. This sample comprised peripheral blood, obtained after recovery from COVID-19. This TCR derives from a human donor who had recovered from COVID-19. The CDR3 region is CASSSTPNEQFF. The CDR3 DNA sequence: TGTGCCAGCAGCTCAACTCCCAATGAGCAGTTCTTC.